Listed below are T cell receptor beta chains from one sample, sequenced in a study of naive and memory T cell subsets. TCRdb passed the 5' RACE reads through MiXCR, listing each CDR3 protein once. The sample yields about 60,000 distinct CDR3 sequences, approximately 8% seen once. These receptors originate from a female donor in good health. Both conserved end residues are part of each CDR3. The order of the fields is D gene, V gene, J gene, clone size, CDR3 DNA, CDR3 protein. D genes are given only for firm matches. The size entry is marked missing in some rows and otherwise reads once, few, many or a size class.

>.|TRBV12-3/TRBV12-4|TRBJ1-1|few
TGTGCCAGCAGTTTGGGGCCGAGGGAAGCTTTCTTT
CASSLGPREAFF
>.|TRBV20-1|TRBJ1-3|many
TGCAGTGCGGCAAAGGACAGCTCTGGAAACACCATATATTTT
CSAAKDSSGNTIYF
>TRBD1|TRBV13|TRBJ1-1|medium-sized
TGTGCCAGCAGCTCAGTAGATGGGACAGCGAACACTGAAGCTTTCTTT
CASSSVDGTANTEAFF
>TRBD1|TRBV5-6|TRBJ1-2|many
TGTGCCAGCAGGGCGAACAGGGGATTCTATGGCTACACCTTC
CASRANRGFYGYTF
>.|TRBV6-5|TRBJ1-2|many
TGTGCCAGCAGAGGAGGAGCCTTCTACGGCTACACCTTC
CASRGGAFYGYTF
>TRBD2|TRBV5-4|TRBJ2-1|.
TGTGCCAGCAGCAATTTATTAGGGACTAGCGGGAGAGGCGAGCAGTTCTTC
CASSNLLGTSGRGEQFF
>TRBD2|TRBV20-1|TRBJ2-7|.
TGCAGTGCTAGAGAGAGCGGGAGAATAGAGCAGTACTTC
CSARESGRIEQYF
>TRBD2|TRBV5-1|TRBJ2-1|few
TGCGCCAGCAGCGGCCGGACTAGCCCCTACAATGAGCAGTTCTTC
CASSGRTSPYNEQFF
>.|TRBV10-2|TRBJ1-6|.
TGCGCCAGCAGTGAGTCCGCAGCCTCCGTCGGTTCACCCCTCCACTTT
CASSESAASVGSPLHF
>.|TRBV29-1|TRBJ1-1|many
TGCAGCGTTCAACGCATGACACCGAACACTGAAGCTTTCTTT
CSVQRMTPNTEAFF
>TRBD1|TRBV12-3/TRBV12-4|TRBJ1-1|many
TGTGCCAGCAGTTATCAGGGGGCGGTGGCTGAAGCTTTCTTT
CASSYQGAVAEAFF
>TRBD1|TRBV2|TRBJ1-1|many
TGTGCCAGCAGACGGACAGGGGGCGGATGGATGAACACTGAAGCTTTCTTT
CASRRTGGGWMNTEAFF
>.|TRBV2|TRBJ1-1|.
TGTGCCAGCAGCGATACAACAGGGCACACTGAAGCTTTCTTT
CASSDTTGHTEAFF
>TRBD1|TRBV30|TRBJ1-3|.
TGTGCCTGGAATGAACAGGGGGCATACACCATATATTTT
CAWNEQGAYTIYF